A selection of T cell receptor beta chains follows, all from one sample in a study of blood T cell repertoires in COVID-19. Sequencing was performed with immunoSEQ multiplex PCR; in TCRdb, only in-frame clones are kept and a portion is missing. The table lists about 350,000 clones, about nine tenths of them singletons. The source material was PBMCs or T cells enriched from blood (not recorded which). The receptors come from a woman between 25 and 40 years old who had been exposed to COVID-19. Both conserved end residues are part of each CDR3. A D gene is named only where the DNA matches it firmly. The listing skips clone size in some rows; elsewhere it reads once, few, many or a size class.

CDR3aa: CASSSPQGDQPQHF
abundance: -
len: 14
v_gene: TRBV28
d_gene: -
j_gene: TRBJ1-5

CDR3aa: CASPGQEYNEQFF
abundance: few
len: 13
v_gene: TRBV28
d_gene: TRBD1
j_gene: TRBJ2-1

CDR3aa: CASSPYRGEEQYF
abundance: -
len: 13
v_gene: TRBV5-1
d_gene: TRBD1
j_gene: TRBJ2-7

CDR3aa: CASSPRAAGAEAFF
abundance: -
len: 14
v_gene: TRBV9
d_gene: -
j_gene: TRBJ1-1

CDR3aa: CATSRDHFAGRRQETQYF
abundance: -
len: 18
v_gene: TRBV15
d_gene: -
j_gene: TRBJ2-5

CDR3aa: CASSLYHGNTEAFF
abundance: -
len: 14
v_gene: TRBV11-2
d_gene: -
j_gene: TRBJ1-1

CDR3aa: CASSEGRFIDTGELFF
abundance: -
len: 16
v_gene: TRBV2
d_gene: -
j_gene: TRBJ2-2

CDR3aa: CASSLETGGAYEQYF
abundance: -
len: 15
v_gene: TRBV7-8
d_gene: -
j_gene: TRBJ2-7

CDR3aa: CASSALGPGSEAFF
abundance: -
len: 14
v_gene: TRBV7-3
d_gene: -
j_gene: TRBJ1-1

CDR3aa: CASSFRDIGANVLTF
abundance: -
len: 15
v_gene: TRBV5-6
d_gene: -
j_gene: TRBJ2-6

CDR3aa: CASSVGLRLLATDTQYF
abundance: -
len: 17
v_gene: TRBV9
d_gene: -
j_gene: TRBJ2-3

CDR3aa: CASSWGVGYRDSSYNEQFF
abundance: -
len: 19
v_gene: TRBV28
d_gene: -
j_gene: TRBJ2-1

CDR3aa: CASSQQTGAGSYEQYF
abundance: -
len: 16
v_gene: TRBV7-8
d_gene: TRBD1
j_gene: TRBJ2-7

CDR3aa: CASSVLRGAGGNEQFF
abundance: -
len: 16
v_gene: TRBV9
d_gene: -
j_gene: TRBJ2-1

CDR3aa: CASSPSGTGYEQYF
abundance: -
len: 14
v_gene: TRBV28
d_gene: TRBD1
j_gene: TRBJ2-7

CDR3aa: CASSLSGTYNEQFF
abundance: -
len: 14
v_gene: TRBV27
d_gene: -
j_gene: TRBJ2-1

CDR3aa: CASLQAGGFTGELFF
abundance: -
len: 15
v_gene: TRBV19
d_gene: TRBD2
j_gene: TRBJ2-2

CDR3aa: CASSLVAQGADGANVLTF
abundance: -
len: 18
v_gene: TRBV11-3
d_gene: TRBD1
j_gene: TRBJ2-6

CDR3aa: CASSLYQEMNTEAFF
abundance: -
len: 15
v_gene: TRBV7-6
d_gene: -
j_gene: TRBJ1-1

CDR3aa: CSVQPGLAGDTQYF
abundance: -
len: 14
v_gene: TRBV29-1
d_gene: TRBD2
j_gene: TRBJ2-3

CDR3aa: CASSAGDTLSYEQYF
abundance: -
len: 15
v_gene: TRBV9
d_gene: -
j_gene: TRBJ2-7

CDR3aa: CASSSRNVLSQETQYF
abundance: -
len: 16
v_gene: TRBV7-2
d_gene: -
j_gene: TRBJ2-5

CDR3aa: CASSLIGLAGEGTGELFF
abundance: -
len: 18
v_gene: TRBV4-1
d_gene: TRBD2
j_gene: TRBJ2-2

CDR3aa: CASSVVGGSNEQFF
abundance: -
len: 14
v_gene: TRBV9
d_gene: -
j_gene: TRBJ2-1

CDR3aa: CASSTGQSYGYTF
abundance: once
len: 13
v_gene: TRBV25-1
d_gene: -
j_gene: TRBJ1-2

CDR3aa: CASSMRLQGYGYTF
abundance: -
len: 14
v_gene: TRBV19
d_gene: -
j_gene: TRBJ1-2

CDR3aa: CASSGAGFNQPQHF
abundance: -
len: 14
v_gene: TRBV5-5
d_gene: -
j_gene: TRBJ1-5

CDR3aa: CASRTGAVRQGYTF
abundance: -
len: 14
v_gene: TRBV6-5
d_gene: TRBD1
j_gene: TRBJ1-2

CDR3aa: CACHLGGTQYF
abundance: once
len: 11
v_gene: TRBV30
d_gene: -
j_gene: TRBJ2-5

CDR3aa: CASSLSSGQSTYEQYF
abundance: -
len: 16
v_gene: TRBV27
d_gene: -
j_gene: TRBJ2-7

CDR3aa: CASSDRYGTGFYGYTF
abundance: -
len: 16
v_gene: TRBV25-1
d_gene: TRBD1
j_gene: TRBJ1-2

CDR3aa: CASSKTSDYGYTF
abundance: -
len: 13
v_gene: TRBV5-8
d_gene: -
j_gene: TRBJ1-2

CDR3aa: CASSPGLTGATDTQYF
abundance: few
len: 16
v_gene: TRBV5-1
d_gene: -
j_gene: TRBJ2-3

CDR3aa: CASSQGDRDYEKLFF
abundance: -
len: 15
v_gene: TRBV4-1
d_gene: TRBD1
j_gene: TRBJ1-4

CDR3aa: CASIVQGWDTEAFF
abundance: -
len: 14
v_gene: TRBV5-1
d_gene: -
j_gene: TRBJ1-1

CDR3aa: CAGRQGANTGELFF
abundance: -
len: 14
v_gene: TRBV19
d_gene: TRBD1
j_gene: TRBJ2-2

CDR3aa: CSVVGSYNEQFF
abundance: -
len: 12
v_gene: TRBV29-1
d_gene: -
j_gene: TRBJ2-1

CDR3aa: CASSPGGLAGGPREQFF
abundance: -
len: 17
v_gene: TRBV11-3
d_gene: TRBD2
j_gene: TRBJ2-1

CDR3aa: CASSLRTSPYEQYF
abundance: -
len: 14
v_gene: TRBV5-4
d_gene: TRBD2
j_gene: TRBJ2-7

CDR3aa: CASSSKNTGELFF
abundance: -
len: 13
v_gene: TRBV7-6
d_gene: -
j_gene: TRBJ2-2

CDR3aa: CSVEGQADNEQFF
abundance: -
len: 13
v_gene: TRBV29-1
d_gene: TRBD1
j_gene: TRBJ2-1

CDR3aa: CASSAGRSGYTF
abundance: -
len: 12
v_gene: TRBV7-9
d_gene: -
j_gene: TRBJ1-2

CDR3aa: CATRRSGEKLFF
abundance: -
len: 12
v_gene: TRBV15
d_gene: -
j_gene: TRBJ1-4

CDR3aa: CASSPGVLAGGQETQYF
abundance: -
len: 17
v_gene: TRBV7-9
d_gene: TRBD2
j_gene: TRBJ2-5

CDR3aa: CAISATGQIDYTF
abundance: -
len: 13
v_gene: TRBV10-3
d_gene: TRBD1
j_gene: TRBJ1-2

CDR3aa: CASSPTLLAASYNEQFF
abundance: -
len: 17
v_gene: TRBV7-3
d_gene: -
j_gene: TRBJ2-1

CDR3aa: CASSQGSRTGNTIYF
abundance: -
len: 15
v_gene: TRBV14
d_gene: -
j_gene: TRBJ1-3

CDR3aa: CASSPSVEGQETQYF
abundance: -
len: 15
v_gene: TRBV27
d_gene: -
j_gene: TRBJ2-5

CDR3aa: CSALPSGEQYF
abundance: once
len: 11
v_gene: TRBV20-1
d_gene: -
j_gene: TRBJ2-7

CDR3aa: CASRLGLAGTDEQYF
abundance: -
len: 15
v_gene: TRBV28
d_gene: TRBD2
j_gene: TRBJ2-7

CDR3aa: CASSNPTGTNEQFF
abundance: -
len: 14
v_gene: TRBV21-1
d_gene: -
j_gene: TRBJ2-1

CDR3aa: CASSPPGREKLFF
abundance: -
len: 13
v_gene: TRBV18
d_gene: -
j_gene: TRBJ1-4

CDR3aa: CASSLAYREVNTEAFF
abundance: -
len: 16
v_gene: TRBV7-8
d_gene: -
j_gene: TRBJ1-1

CDR3aa: CASSFSGRLQETQYF
abundance: -
len: 15
v_gene: TRBV5-1
d_gene: TRBD2
j_gene: TRBJ2-5

CDR3aa: CASSGGGARVNTEAFF
abundance: -
len: 16
v_gene: TRBV6-1
d_gene: -
j_gene: TRBJ1-1

CDR3aa: CASSEGTGYEKLFF
abundance: -
len: 14
v_gene: TRBV10-1
d_gene: TRBD1
j_gene: TRBJ1-4

CDR3aa: CASSRGTGTSETQYF
abundance: few
len: 15
v_gene: TRBV7-6
d_gene: TRBD1
j_gene: TRBJ2-5